These 11 T cell receptor beta chains came from one sample sequenced in a study of blood T cell repertoires in COVID-19. TCRdb's table, derived via immunoSEQ multiplex PCR, lists solely in-frame clones and lacks some. There are under 400,000 clones in the sample; 70% to 90% occur only once, and about 1.9% lies in the top ten. The specimen sequenced was PBMCs or T cells enriched from blood (not recorded which). The receptors come from a man aged 40-50 years in a cohort exposed to, infected with or recovered from COVID-19 (not recorded which).

This sequence joins TRBV5-1 and TRBJ1-6; 7 bases match TRBD1. Trimming took 4 bases from V and 9 from J; bases not matched to a gene: 7. Germline CDR1 reads SGHRS; CDR2 reads YFSETQ. This CDR3 has 14 amino acids. CDR3 sequence reads: CASSQGTEGSPLHF. The CDR3 DNA reads as TGCGCCAGCAGCCAAGGGACAGAGGGTTCACCCCTCCACTTT.

This clone was observed a single time. The rearrangement links TRBV5-1 to TRBJ2-1; possible D gene TRBD2, 6 bases. The CDR3 is 14 residues long. Germline V gives CDR1 SGHRS, CDR2 YFSETQ. Trimming shortened V by 2 bases and J by 2 bases, and 8 bases separated the two germline ends. The CDR3 loop is CASSFGGPYNEQFF. CDR3 DNA: TGCGCCAGCAGCTTCGGGGGTCCCTACAATGAGCAGTTCTTC.

This chain connects TRBV25-1 to TRBJ2-7; the match to TRBD2 covers 7 bases. Germline V gene sequence: CDR1 MGHDK, CDR2 SYGVNS. This CDR3 has 15 amino acids. The V gene end was trimmed by 2 bases and the J gene end by 0 bases; junction bases not matched to a gene: 4. The CDR3 DNA is TGTGCCAGCAGTGAAGGGGGGGTCAGCTCCTACGAGCAGTACTTC. Amino acids: CASSEGGVSSYEQYF.

CDR3 nucleotide sequence: TGTGCCAGCAGTGAAGCAGTGACACCAAATCAGCCCCAGCATTTT. It encodes CASSEAVTPNQPQHF. V and J are TRBV6-1 and TRBJ1-5; D is unclear. The V gene's germline CDR1 is MNHNS and CDR2 SASEGT. V lost 0 bases to trimming and J lost 4 bases, with 10 bases between them. CDR3 length: 15 residues.

This chain links TRBV27 with TRBJ1-2; D is perhaps TRBD1 (6 bases). The germline CDR1 and CDR2 sequences are MNHEY and SMNVEV (reference sequence). Deletions cut 0 bases from V and 6 bases from J, with 17 bases between. The CDR3 covers 16 residues. The CDR3 coding sequence is TGTGCCAGCAGTTTATCCCCAAGGACAGAAGTTAATGGCTACACCTTC. Translation: CASSLSPRTEVNGYTF.

A single count supports this clone. This chain uses TRBV4-1 with TRBJ1-6, with no clear D. V was pared by 4 bases and J by 10 bases, with 17 bases between. The CDR3 loop spans 15 amino acids. Germline CDR1 reads MGHRA; CDR2 reads YSYEKL. The CDR3 region has the DNA TGCGCCAGCAGCCTTTCCTCCGCGGCCTGGTCACCCCTCCACTTT. Encoded protein: CASSLSSAAWSPLHF.

The chain has TRBV28 and TRBJ1-1, with 7 bases matching TRBD1. V was clipped by 5 bases and J by 2 bases; unmatched bases: 8. Germline CDR1 is MDHEN and CDR2 is SYDVKM. CDR3 length: 15 residues. The CDR3 bases are TGTGCCAGCAGTCCACTGGGACAGTTAAACACTGAAGCTTTCTTT. Amino acid sequence: CASSPLGQLNTEAFF.

V usage is TRBV5-4 and J usage is TRBJ1-4; D is possibly TRBD1 (5 bases). Germline assignment: CDR1 SGHNT and CDR2 YYREEE (reference sequence). This CDR3 has 12 residues. Trimming pared 3 bases from V and 8 bases from J, leaving 8 bases between. For the CDR3, the DNA is TGTGCCAGCAGCTCTTCAGGGGAAAAACTGTTTTTT. Translation gives CASSSSGEKLFF.

V is TRBV7-6 and J is TRBJ1-6; TRBD1 is a possible D gene (6 bases). Trimming took off 6 bases at V and 7 bases at J, with 19 bases between the two ends. Germline loops: CDR1 SGHVS, CDR2 FNYEAQ. This CDR3 has 16 amino acids. The DNA of the CDR3 is TGTGCCAGCAGACAGGACAGCACCGCTTGGAATTCACCCCTCCACTTT. It yields the protein CASRQDSTAWNSPLHF.

The rearrangement links TRBV5-1 to TRBJ1-4; D ambiguous. Trimming left V 0 bases short and J 0 bases short, with 9 bases between. The length of the CDR3 is 16 residues. Germline V gene lookup returns CDR1 SGHRS and CDR2 YFSETQ. CDR3 sequence: CASSLGGRTTNEKLFF. The DNA of the CDR3 is TGCGCCAGCAGCTTGGGAGGGCGTACAACTAATGAAAAACTGTTTTTT.

The V gene is TRBV6-1, the J gene TRBJ2-1, with 11 bases lining up with TRBD2. CDR1 and CDR2 (germline): MNHNS, SASEGT. Trimming at V came to 4 bases and at J to 0 bases, leaving 11 bases not matched to a gene. The CDR3 has 19 amino acids. The chain's CDR3 is CASSGPGTSGQSSYNEQFF. The CDR3 region has the DNA TGTGCCAGCAGTGGTCCCGGGACTAGCGGTCAAAGCTCCTACAATGAGCAGTTCTTC.